Shown below are 28 T cell receptor beta chains from a single sample sequenced in a study of T-cell memory formation after mild COVID-19. Using its own MiXCR run on the 5' RACE reads, TCRdb lists one record per CDR3 protein. The sample has over 95,000 distinct CDR3 sequences, about a fifth seen once; the top ten hold approximately 40%. The sample comprised PBMCs or a T cell subset sorted from them (not recorded which). The receptors come from a man between 18 and 35 years old who had mild COVID-19 (a few samples of this study predate the infection). Cell type and time point are not known.

V usage is TRBV9 and J usage is TRBJ1-2, with TRBD1 identical over 8 bases. This CDR3 has 14 residues. The germline V gene encodes CDR1 SGDLS and CDR2 YYNGEE. Germline trimming cut 0 bases from V and 3 bases from J; bases unmatched to any gene: 1. The CDR3 nucleotides are TGTGCCAGCAGCGTAGAGACAGGGGACTATGGCTACACCTTC. Amino acids: CASSVETGDYGYTF. The entire variable domain, with the rest obtained from reference TRBV9 and TRBJ1-2, is as follows: DSGVTQTPKHLITATGQRVTLRCSPRSGDLSVYWYQQSLDQGLQFLIQYYNGEERAKGNILERFSAQQFPDLHSELNLSSLELGDSALYFCASSVETGDYGYTFGSGTRLTVV.

This clonotype came up many times. The J gene is TRBJ1-5, the V gene TRBV27; no reliable D call. Germline V CDR1 and CDR2: MNHEY, SMNVEV (reference sequence). This CDR3 is built from 14 residues. V lost 6 bases to trimming and J lost 3 bases, with 12 bases between them. Here the CDR3 DNA reads TGTGCCAGCAGAGCGACGGGCTTCAATCAGCCCCAGCATTTT. It yields the protein CASRATGFNQPQHF.

This clonotype was seen more than once but under ten times. The chain has TRBV9 and TRBJ2-3, with unresolved D. Between the trimmed V and J ends, which lost 0 bases and 0 bases, there was a span of 5 bases. Germline lookup yields CDR1 SGDLS and CDR2 YYNGEE. The CDR3 is 14 amino acids. The CDR3 region is CASSVDGSTDTQYF. The DNA for the CDR3 is TGTGCCAGCAGCGTAGACGGTAGCACAGATACGCAGTATTTT.

This clonotype occurred a few times. The gene calls are TRBV20-1 and TRBJ2-7; the D gene could be TRBD1 or TRBD2 (5 bases each). CDR1 and CDR2 from the germline V gene are DFQATT and SNEGSKA (reference sequence). The CDR3 length is 10 residues. Trimming took 5 bases from V and 8 from J, leaving 10 bases between them. CDR3: CSALGVKQYV. CDR3 bases: TGCAGTGCTTTGGGGGTGAAGCAGTACGTC.

This clonotype has at least ten counts. The chain employs TRBV5-1 and TRBJ2-7; 9 bases agree with TRBD1. CDR1 and CDR2 (germline): SGHRS, YFSETQ. The V gene end was trimmed by 7 bases and the J gene end by 5 bases; junction bases not matched to a gene: 10. The CDR3 is 14 amino acids. DNA for the CDR3: TGCGCCAGCTCCCGCCGGGACAGGGCCCACGAGCAGTACTTC. Translation: CASSRRDRAHEQYF.

The table lists this clonotype with many counts. J is TRBJ2-7 and V is TRBV4-3, with D possibly being TRBD1 (5 bases). V lost 1 base and J lost 6, with 16 bases in between. The CDR3 length is 15 residues. The germline CDR1 and CDR2 sequences are LGHNA and YSLEER. The CDR3 nucleotides read TGCGCCAGCAGCCAAGTGGGTGGGGCCTTACGCGAGCAGTACTTC. Residues: CASSQVGGALREQYF.

This clonotype was seen a handful of times. The chain has TRBV4-1 and TRBJ1-1; D not certain. This CDR3 is built from 13 residues. CDR1 is MGHRA, CDR2 YSYEKL, per germline. V lost 5 bases and J 1 base, leaving 8 bases between the germline ends. The CDR3 here is CASSEAWNTEAFF. As DNA, the CDR3 is TGCGCCAGCAGCGAGGCGTGGAACACTGAAGCTTTCTTT.

This clonotype was counted many times. The gene calls are TRBV20-1 and TRBJ2-6; 9 nucleotides match TRBD1. Trimming removed 4 bases from V and 1 base from J; junction bases left unmatched: 5. Germline V gene data show CDR1 as DFQATT and CDR2 as SNEGSKA (reference sequence). The CDR3 sequence is 16 residues long. The CDR3 region is CSATGTGISGANVLTF. The CDR3, as DNA: TGCAGTGCTACCGGGACAGGGATATCTGGGGCCAACGTCCTGACTTTC.

This chain connects TRBV19 to TRBJ1-1, with D tentatively TRBD1 (5 bases). CDR1 and CDR2 (germline): LNHDA, SQIVND (reference sequence). Trimming shortened V by 3 bases and J by 5 bases, and 16 bases separated the two germline ends. This CDR3 comprises 15 residues. CDR3 sequence (DNA): TGTGCCAGTAGTATTTGGGGCGGGGTAGGTACTGAAGCTTTCTTT. Translating gives CASSIWGGVGTEAFF.

V and J are TRBV7-9 and TRBJ2-2; D call uncertain. Germline loops: CDR1 SEHNR, CDR2 FQNEAQ (reference sequence). CDR3 size: 10 residues. Trimming took 11 bases from V and 4 from J, leaving 5 bases between them. The CDR3, as DNA: TGTGCCGGATTCACCGGGGAGCTGTTTTTT. Translation: CAGFTGELFF.

A few counts support this clonotype. CDR3 region: CASKAAGWDTGELFF. The CDR3 DNA reads as TGTGCCAGCAAAGCGGCCGGGTGGGACACCGGGGAGCTGTTTTTT. The V and J genes are TRBV6-4 and TRBJ2-2; tentatively, D is TRBD2 (5 bases). This CDR3 spans 15 amino acids. The V gene lost 7 bases and the J gene lost 3 bases, with 15 bases spanning the gap. The V gene's germline CDR1 is MRHNA and CDR2 SNTAGT.

Only a few counts were recorded for this clonotype. The chain employs TRBV6-5 and TRBJ2-3; D is unresolved. The CDR3 totals 14 residues. V was clipped by 9 bases and J by 4 bases, with 17 bases between them. Germline assignment: CDR1 MNHEY and CDR2 SVGAGI. The CDR3 loop reads CASSTAVGSDTQYF. The CDR3, as DNA: TGTGCCAGTTCTACGGCGGTGGGGTCAGATACGCAGTATTTT.

CDR3 DNA: TGCGCCAGCAGTGACCCATGGGACAGCACGAACACCGGGGAGCTGTTTTTT. It encodes CASSDPWDSTNTGELFF. The J gene is TRBJ2-2, the V gene TRBV10-1, with TRBD1 matching over 7 bases. The V segment lost 3 bases and the J segment 0 bases; nucleotides outside the gene matches: 7. The CDR3 length is 17 residues. Germline lookup yields CDR1 WNHNN and CDR2 SYGVQD (reference sequence).

In its sample, this clonotype was seen a few times. Compared with germline, one end of the junction differs, possibly owing to a read error. This rearrangement joins TRBV15 to TRBJ2-2; TRBD2 matches 7 bases. This CDR3 is built from 14 residues. CDR1 is LNHNV and CDR2 is YYDKDF in the germline V gene (reference sequence). CDR3 region: CATGSGGGTGELFF. CDR3 in DNA: TGTGCCACCGGCAGCGGCGGGGGAACCGGGGAGCTGTTTTTT.

The J gene is TRBJ1-2, the V gene TRBV29-1; 7 bases are shared with TRBD1. Losses at the gene ends were 3 bases for V and 5 bases for J; bases not matched to a gene: 9. The CDR3 spans 14 residues. CDR1 and CDR2 (germline): SQVTM, ANQGSEA. CDR3: CSVEVEGAYYGYTF. In nucleotides, the CDR3 is TGCAGCGTTGAGGTCGAGGGGGCGTATTATGGCTACACCTTC.

The chain joins TRBV4-1 to TRBJ1-1; tentatively, D is TRBD1 (5 bases). The germline gives CDR1 MGHRA, CDR2 YSYEKL. This CDR3 contains 15 residues. Trimming removed 6 bases at V and 1 base at J, with 15 bases between. In nucleotides, the CDR3 is TGCGCCAGCAGGTGGGGGGTCACTGAGAACACTGAAGCTTTCTTT. This encodes CASRWGVTENTEAFF.

The chain joins TRBV4-3 to TRBJ1-1; maybe TRBD1 (6 bases). In germline, CDR1 is LGHNA, CDR2 YSLEER. The V end lost 6 bases, the J end lost 0 bases, and 14 bases lay between the germline ends. The CDR3 is 15 residues long. For the CDR3, the DNA is TGCGCCAGCAGAGATGCGGGGACAATGAACACTGAAGCTTTCTTT. This codes for CASRDAGTMNTEAFF.

This chain uses TRBV4-1 with TRBJ2-1; D not resolved. The ends were cut back, 1 base at V and 8 bases at J, with 18 bases in the middle. Germline V gives CDR1 MGHRA, CDR2 YSYEKL. This CDR3 region has 16 residues. The CDR3 DNA is TGCGCCAGCAGCCAAGTCGTTTCGGGTGAGGCGGATGAGCAGTTCTTC. Translated: CASSQVVSGEADEQFF.

The chain combines TRBV7-9 with TRBJ2-1, with TRBD2 matching 7 bases. CDR1 is SEHNR and CDR2 is FQNEAQ in the germline V gene (reference sequence). V gave up 1 base and J gave up 5 bases; unmatched junction bases: 5. The CDR3 contains 15 residues. Written as DNA, the CDR3 is TGTGCCAGCAGCTTAGTTCAGCGGGGCGACAATGAGCAGTTCTTC. Protein: CASSLVQRGDNEQFF.

The CDR3 region has the DNA TGCAGTGCTAGCGCCCTAGCGGGAGCTTCAATCCACGAGCAGTACTTC. Its translation: CSASALAGASIHEQYF. The gene calls are TRBV20-1 and TRBJ2-7, with 10 bases matching TRBD2. V was pared by 3 bases and J by 5 bases, with 13 bases of the junction left unmatched. The CDR3 spans 16 residues. Germline V gives CDR1 DFQATT, CDR2 SNEGSKA (reference sequence).

This chain uses TRBV29-1 with TRBJ2-3; the D gene is possibly TRBD1 (6 bases). Germline CDR1 SQVTM, CDR2 ANQGSEA. This CDR3 spans 14 amino acids. Trimming pared 0 bases from V and 4 bases from J, leaving 11 bases between. The CDR3 here is CSVEDRGSPDTQYF. Written as DNA, the CDR3 is TGCAGCGTTGAAGACAGGGGTAGTCCAGATACGCAGTATTTT.

This clonotype was observed a few times. The V gene is TRBV6-2 or TRBV6-3, the J gene TRBJ2-7, with 7 bases aligning to TRBD2. This CDR3 is built from 14 residues. V shed 6 bases, J shed 3 bases, and the junction held 8 bases outside the gene matches. Germline lookup yields CDR1 MNHEY and CDR2 SVGEGT. CDR3 coding DNA: TGTGCCAGCAGCCTCCGGGGGGAGTTCTACGAGCAGTACTTC. Amino acid sequence: CASSLRGEFYEQYF.

This clonotype was observed many times. The chain recombines TRBV7-9 with TRBJ2-3; no firm D call. This CDR3 has 11 amino acids. V gave up 1 base and J gave up 6 bases, with 2 bases separating them. Germline CDR1 is SEHNR and CDR2 is FQNEAQ (reference sequence). In DNA, the CDR3 is TGTGCCAGCAGCTTAGTGGATACGCAGTATTTT. Protein sequence: CASSLVDTQYF.

The sample holds a few counts of this clonotype. The V and J genes are TRBV11-2 and TRBJ1-4; D is perhaps TRBD1 (6 bases). CDR3 size: 15 residues. Germline CDR1 and CDR2: SGHAT and FQNNGV. V was cut by 4 bases and J by 0 bases, with 9 bases left in between. This CDR3 reads CASSSDRTTNEKLFF. In nucleotides, the CDR3 is TGTGCCAGCAGCTCGGACAGAACAACTAATGAAAAACTGTTTTTT.

The chain joins TRBV11-2 to TRBJ2-7, with 8 bases matching TRBD1. Germline loops: CDR1 SGHAT, CDR2 FQNNGV. The V segment lost 3 bases and the J segment 6 bases; nucleotides outside the gene matches: 10. This CDR3 region has 15 residues. CDR3 DNA sequence: TGTGCCAGCAGCTTTTATCGAGACAGGGGCCGCGAGCAGTACGTC. Translation: CASSFYRDRGREQYV.

Written as DNA, the CDR3 is TGTGCCAGCCCCCAGGGAGGGCCCTACAATGAGCAGTTCTTC. Protein product: CASPQGGPYNEQFF. The chain combines TRBV2 with TRBJ2-1, with 7 positions matching TRBD2. Germline V gives CDR1 SNHLY, CDR2 FYNNEI. The CDR3 covers 14 residues. V lost 8 bases and J lost 2; bases outside the gene matches: 6.

This clonotype was recorded a few times. The genes are TRBV7-9 and TRBJ2-3, with 8 bases aligning to TRBD2. The V gene's germline CDR1 is SEHNR and CDR2 FQNEAQ (reference sequence). The CDR3 is made up of 19 amino acids. V lost 1 base to trimming and J lost 0 bases; unmatched junction nucleotides: 12. The CDR3 sequence is CASSLGSRKRGPSTDTQYF. The DNA for the CDR3 is TGTGCCAGCAGCTTAGGCTCCCGGAAGCGGGGGCCGAGCACAGATACGCAGTATTTT.

This clonotype was counted only a few times. V usage is TRBV3-1 and J usage is TRBJ2-3; D gene ambiguous. The germline V and J ends were trimmed by 0 bases and 5 bases, with 6 bases remaining between them. The CDR3 consists of 13 residues. In germline, CDR1 is LGHDT, CDR2 YNNKEL (reference sequence). DNA for the CDR3: TGTGCCAGCAGCCAAGATTCCGGAGATACGCAGTATTTT. It translates to CASSQDSGDTQYF.